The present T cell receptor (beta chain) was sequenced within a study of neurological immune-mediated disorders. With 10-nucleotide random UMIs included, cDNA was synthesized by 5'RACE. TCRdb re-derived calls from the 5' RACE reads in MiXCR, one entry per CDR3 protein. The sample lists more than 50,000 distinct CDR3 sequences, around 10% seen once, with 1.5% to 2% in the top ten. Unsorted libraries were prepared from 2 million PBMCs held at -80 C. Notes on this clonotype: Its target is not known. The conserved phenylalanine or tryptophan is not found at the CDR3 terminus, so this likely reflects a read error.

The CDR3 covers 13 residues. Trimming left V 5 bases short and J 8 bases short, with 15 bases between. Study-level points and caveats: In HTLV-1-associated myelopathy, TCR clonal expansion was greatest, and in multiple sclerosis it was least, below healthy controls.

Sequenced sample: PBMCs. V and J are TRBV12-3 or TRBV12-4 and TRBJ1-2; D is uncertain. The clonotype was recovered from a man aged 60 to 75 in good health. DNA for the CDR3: TGTGCCAGCAGTCCGGGGTCCCTGGGAGGCTACACCGTC. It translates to CASSPGSLGGYTV.